Described below is a single T cell receptor (beta chain) sequence and its context. Its antigen remains unidentified. PCR employed 60 Vbeta and 13 Jbeta primers. The assay was immunoSEQ multiplex PCR, and TCRdb's table has in-frame clones only and misses some. This table holds about 90,000 clones, 70% to 85% found once. The record originates from a study of cytomegalovirus exposure and HLA in healthy donors. Study-level points and caveats: Later analysis suggested links between common viral pathogens and several top significant clusters.

Sample: PBMCs. This receptor was identified in a man aged 18 to 29 in good health and CMV-seronegative.

The CDR3 sequence is CATATGSYEQYF. The DNA for the CDR3 is TGTGCCACCGCGACAGGTTCCTACGAGCAGTACTTC. This chain uses TRBV2 with TRBJ2-7; TRBD1 might be the D (6 bases). Trimming shortened V by 10 bases and J by 1 base, and 11 bases separated the two germline ends. The CDR3 totals 12 residues. Germline lookup yields CDR1 SNHLY and CDR2 FYNNEI.